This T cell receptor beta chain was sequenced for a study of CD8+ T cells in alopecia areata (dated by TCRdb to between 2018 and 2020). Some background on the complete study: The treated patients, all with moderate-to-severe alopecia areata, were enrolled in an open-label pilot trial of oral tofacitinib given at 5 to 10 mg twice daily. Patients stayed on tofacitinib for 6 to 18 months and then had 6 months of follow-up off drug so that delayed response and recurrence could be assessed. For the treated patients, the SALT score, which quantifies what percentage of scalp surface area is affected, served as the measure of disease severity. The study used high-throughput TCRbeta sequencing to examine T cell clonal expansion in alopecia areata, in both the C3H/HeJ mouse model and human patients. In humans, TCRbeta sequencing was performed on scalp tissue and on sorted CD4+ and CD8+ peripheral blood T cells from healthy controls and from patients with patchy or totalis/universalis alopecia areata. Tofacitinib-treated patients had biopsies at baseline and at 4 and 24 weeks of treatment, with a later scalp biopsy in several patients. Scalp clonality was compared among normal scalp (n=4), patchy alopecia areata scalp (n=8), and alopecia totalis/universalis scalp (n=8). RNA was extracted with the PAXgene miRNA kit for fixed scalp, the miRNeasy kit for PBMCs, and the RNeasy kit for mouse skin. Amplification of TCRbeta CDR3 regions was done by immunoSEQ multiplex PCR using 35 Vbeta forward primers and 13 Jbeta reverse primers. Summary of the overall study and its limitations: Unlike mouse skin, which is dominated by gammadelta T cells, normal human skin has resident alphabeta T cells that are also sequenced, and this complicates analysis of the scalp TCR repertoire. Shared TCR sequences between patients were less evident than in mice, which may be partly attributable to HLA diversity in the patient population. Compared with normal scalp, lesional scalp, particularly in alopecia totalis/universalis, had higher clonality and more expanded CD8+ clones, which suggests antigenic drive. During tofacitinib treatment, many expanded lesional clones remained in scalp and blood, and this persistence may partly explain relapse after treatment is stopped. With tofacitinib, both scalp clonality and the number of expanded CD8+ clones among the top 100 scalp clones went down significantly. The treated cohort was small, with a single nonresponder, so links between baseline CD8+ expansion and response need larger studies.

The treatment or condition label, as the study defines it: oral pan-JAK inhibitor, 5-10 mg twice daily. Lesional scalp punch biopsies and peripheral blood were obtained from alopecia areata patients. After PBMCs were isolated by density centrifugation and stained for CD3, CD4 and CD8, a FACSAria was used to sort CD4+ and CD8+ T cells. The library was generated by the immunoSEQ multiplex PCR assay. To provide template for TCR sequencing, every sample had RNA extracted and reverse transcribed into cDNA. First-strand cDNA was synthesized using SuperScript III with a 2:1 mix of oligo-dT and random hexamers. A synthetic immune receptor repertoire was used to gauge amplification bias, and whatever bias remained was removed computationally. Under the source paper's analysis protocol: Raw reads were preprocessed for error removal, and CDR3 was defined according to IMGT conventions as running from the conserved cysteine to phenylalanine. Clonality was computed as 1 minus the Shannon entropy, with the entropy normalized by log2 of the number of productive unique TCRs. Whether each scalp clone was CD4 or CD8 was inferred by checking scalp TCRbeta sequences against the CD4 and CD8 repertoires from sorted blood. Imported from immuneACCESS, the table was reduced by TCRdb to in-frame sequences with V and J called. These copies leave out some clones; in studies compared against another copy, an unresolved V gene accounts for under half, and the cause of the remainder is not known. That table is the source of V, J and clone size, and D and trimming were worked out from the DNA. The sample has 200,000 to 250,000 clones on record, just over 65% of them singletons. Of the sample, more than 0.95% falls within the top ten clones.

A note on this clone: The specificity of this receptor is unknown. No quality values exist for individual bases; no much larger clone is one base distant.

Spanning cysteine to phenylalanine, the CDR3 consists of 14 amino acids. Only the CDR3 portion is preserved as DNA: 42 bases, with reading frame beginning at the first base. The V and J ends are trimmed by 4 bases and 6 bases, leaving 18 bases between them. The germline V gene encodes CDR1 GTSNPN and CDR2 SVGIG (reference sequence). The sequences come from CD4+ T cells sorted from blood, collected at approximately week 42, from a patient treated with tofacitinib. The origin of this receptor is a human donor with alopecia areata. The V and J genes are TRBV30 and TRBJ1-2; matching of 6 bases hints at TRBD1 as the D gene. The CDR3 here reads CAWNDPGTFNGYTF. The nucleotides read TGTGCCTGGAATGACCCGGGGACATTCAATGGCTACACCTTC.